This T cell receptor (beta chain) was profiled in a study of cytomegalovirus exposure and HLA in healthy donors. Profiled with immunoSEQ multiplex PCR; TCRdb holds only in-frame clones, not every one. The sample records about 200,000 clones, around 87% being singletons. V dropped 4 bases and J dropped 2 bases, with 16 bases sitting between them. Germline V gene sequence: CDR1 SGHRS, CDR2 YFSETQ. CDR3 size: 15 residues. This rearrangement joins TRBV5-1 to TRBJ2-7, with a possible D match to TRBD2 (7 bases). The sample taken for sequencing was PBMCs. The source is a woman younger than 30 in good health and CMV-seropositive. The CDR3 DNA sequence: TGCGCCAGCAGCCGGACGGGGGGCACGACCTACGAGCAGTACTTC. This translates into CASSRTGGTTYEQYF.